This entry concerns a single T cell receptor beta chain. Authors of the study amplified TCR beta CDR3 regions from RNA transcripts. HTBI primers were the set used in a first-round RT-PCR of the TCR CDR3. TCRdb ran MiXCR on the multiplex PCR reads and lists one entry per CDR3 protein. The sample shows some 500,000 distinct CDR3 sequences, around 16% of them seen only once. The entry originates in a study of T cells in Graves' hyperthyroidism and ophthalmopathy. The CDR3 contains 15 residues. The V gene's germline CDR1 is MNHNS and CDR2 SASEGT. Trimming removed 6 bases from V and 5 bases from J, with 19 bases in between.

The sequence was obtained from a woman in her twenties or thirties with Graves' ophthalmopathy. The chain links TRBV6-1 to TRBJ2-5, with a weak D call TRBD1 (6 bases). Source material: blood. CDR3 coding DNA: TGTGCCAGCAGCCCGGGACACAACTCGAGGGAGACCCAGTACTTC. The encoded protein is CASSPGHNSRETQYF.